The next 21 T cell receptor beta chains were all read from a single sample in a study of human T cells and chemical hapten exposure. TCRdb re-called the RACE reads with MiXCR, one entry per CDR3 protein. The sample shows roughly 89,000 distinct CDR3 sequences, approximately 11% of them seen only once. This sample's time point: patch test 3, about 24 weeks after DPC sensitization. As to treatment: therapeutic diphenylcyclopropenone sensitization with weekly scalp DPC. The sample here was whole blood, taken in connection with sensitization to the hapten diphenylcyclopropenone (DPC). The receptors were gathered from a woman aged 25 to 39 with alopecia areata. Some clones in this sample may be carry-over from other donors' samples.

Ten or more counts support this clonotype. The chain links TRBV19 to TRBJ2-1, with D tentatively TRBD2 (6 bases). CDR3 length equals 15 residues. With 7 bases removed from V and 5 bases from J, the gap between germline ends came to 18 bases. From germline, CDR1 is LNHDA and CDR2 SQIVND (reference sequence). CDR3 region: CASNLGVGTDNEQFF. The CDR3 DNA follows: TGTGCCAGTAACCTGGGAGTGGGGACTGACAATGAGCAGTTCTTC.

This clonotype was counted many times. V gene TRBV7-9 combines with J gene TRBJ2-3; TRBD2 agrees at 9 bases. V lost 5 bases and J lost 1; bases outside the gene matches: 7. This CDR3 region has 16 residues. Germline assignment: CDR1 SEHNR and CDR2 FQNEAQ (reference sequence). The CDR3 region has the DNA TGTGCCAGCAGCCTCCCCCCTAGCGGGGGCACAGATACGCAGTATTTT. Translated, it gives CASSLPPSGGTDTQYF.

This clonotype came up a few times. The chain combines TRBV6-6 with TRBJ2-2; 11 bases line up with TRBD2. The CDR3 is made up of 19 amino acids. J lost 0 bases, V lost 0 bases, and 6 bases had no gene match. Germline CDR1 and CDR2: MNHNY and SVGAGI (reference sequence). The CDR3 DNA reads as TGTGCCAGCAGTTACTCGGGGCTAGCGGGAGGTTCGAACACCGGGGAGCTGTTTTTT. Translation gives CASSYSGLAGGSNTGELFF.

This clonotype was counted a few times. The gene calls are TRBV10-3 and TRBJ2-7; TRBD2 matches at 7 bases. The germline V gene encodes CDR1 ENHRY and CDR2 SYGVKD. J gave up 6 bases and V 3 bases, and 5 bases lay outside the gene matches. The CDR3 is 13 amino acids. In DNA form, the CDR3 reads TGTGCCATCAGTGAAGTCTCGGGGGGCGAGCAGTACTTC. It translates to CAISEVSGGEQYF.

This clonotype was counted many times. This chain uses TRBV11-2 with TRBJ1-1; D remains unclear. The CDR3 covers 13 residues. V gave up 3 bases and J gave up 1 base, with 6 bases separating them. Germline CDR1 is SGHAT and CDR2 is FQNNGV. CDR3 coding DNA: TGTGCCAGCAGCTTCGGCAGGAACACTGAAGCTTTCTTT. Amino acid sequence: CASSFGRNTEAFF.

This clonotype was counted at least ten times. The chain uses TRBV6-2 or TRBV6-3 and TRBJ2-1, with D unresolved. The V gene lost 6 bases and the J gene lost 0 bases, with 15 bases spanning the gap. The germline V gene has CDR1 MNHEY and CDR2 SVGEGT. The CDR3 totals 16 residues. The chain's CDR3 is CASRPTTVSSYNEQFF. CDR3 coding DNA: TGTGCCAGCAGACCCACGACGGTTAGCTCCTACAATGAGCAGTTCTTC.

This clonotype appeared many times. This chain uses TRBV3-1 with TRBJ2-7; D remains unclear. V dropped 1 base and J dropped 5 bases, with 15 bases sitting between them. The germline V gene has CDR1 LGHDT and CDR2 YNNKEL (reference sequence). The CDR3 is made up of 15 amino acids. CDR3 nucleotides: TGTGCCAGCAGCCAAGGCCTCGTTGAGTTTGACGAGCAGTACTTC. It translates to CASSQGLVEFDEQYF.

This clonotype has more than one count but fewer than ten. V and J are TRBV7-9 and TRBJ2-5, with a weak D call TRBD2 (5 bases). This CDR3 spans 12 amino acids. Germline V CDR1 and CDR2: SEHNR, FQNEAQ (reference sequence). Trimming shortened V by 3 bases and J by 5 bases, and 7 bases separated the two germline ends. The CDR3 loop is CASSLSGETQYF. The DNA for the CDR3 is TGTGCCAGCAGCTTGTCGGGGGAGACCCAGTACTTC.

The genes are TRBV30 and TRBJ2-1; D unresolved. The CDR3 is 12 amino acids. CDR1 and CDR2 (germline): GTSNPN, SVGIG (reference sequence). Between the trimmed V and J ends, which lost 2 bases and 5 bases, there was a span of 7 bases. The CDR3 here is CAWSLQNNEQFF. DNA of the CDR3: TGTGCCTGGAGTCTCCAGAACAATGAGCAGTTCTTC.

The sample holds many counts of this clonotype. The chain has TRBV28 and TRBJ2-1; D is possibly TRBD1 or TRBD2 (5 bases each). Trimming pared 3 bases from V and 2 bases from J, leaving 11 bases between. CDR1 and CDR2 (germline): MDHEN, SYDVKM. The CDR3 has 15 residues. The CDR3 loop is CASSFGDLAYNEQFF. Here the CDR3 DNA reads TGTGCCAGCAGTTTCGGGGACCTAGCCTACAATGAGCAGTTCTTC.

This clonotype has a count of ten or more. DNA for the CDR3: TGTGCCAGCAGTGGGACTAGCGGGACAGATACGCAGTATTTT. Its translation: CASSGTSGTDTQYF. This sequence joins TRBV6-4 and TRBJ2-3, with 11 bases aligning to TRBD2. Germline lookup yields CDR1 MRHNA and CDR2 SNTAGT. Trimming took 4 bases from V and 3 from J; bases not matched to a gene: 0. This CDR3 is 14 amino acids long.

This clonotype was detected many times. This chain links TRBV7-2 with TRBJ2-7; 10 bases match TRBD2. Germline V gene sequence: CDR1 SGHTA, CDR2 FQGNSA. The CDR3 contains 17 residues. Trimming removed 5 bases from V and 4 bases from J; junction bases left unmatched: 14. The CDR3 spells CASSPHAPLAGSYEQYF. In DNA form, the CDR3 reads TGTGCCAGCAGCCCTCACGCTCCACTAGCGGGATCATACGAGCAGTACTTC.

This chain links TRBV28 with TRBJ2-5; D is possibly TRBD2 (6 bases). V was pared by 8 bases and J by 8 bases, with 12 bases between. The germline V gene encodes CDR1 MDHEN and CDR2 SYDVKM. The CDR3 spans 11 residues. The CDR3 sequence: CASLTGVTQYF. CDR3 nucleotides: TGTGCCAGCCTGACGGGGGTTACCCAGTACTTC. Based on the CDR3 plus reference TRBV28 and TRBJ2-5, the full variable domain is DVKVTQSSRYLVKRTGEKVFLECVQDMDHENMFWYRQDPGLGLRLIYFSYDVKMKEKGDIPEGYSVSREKKERFSLILESASTNQTSMYLCASLTGVTQYFGPGTRLLVL.

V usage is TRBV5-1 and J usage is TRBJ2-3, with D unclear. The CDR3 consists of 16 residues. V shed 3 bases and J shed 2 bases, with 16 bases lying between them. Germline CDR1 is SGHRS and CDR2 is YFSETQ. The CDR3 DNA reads TGCGCCAGCAGCTCGTCAAACGACCCAGCCACAGATACGCAGTATTTT. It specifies CASSSSNDPATDTQYF. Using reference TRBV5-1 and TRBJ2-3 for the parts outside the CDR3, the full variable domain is KAGVTQTPRYLIKTRGQQVTLSCSPISGHRSVSWYQQTPGQGLQFLFEYFSETQRNKGNFPGRFSGRQFSNSRSEMNVSTLELGDSALYLCASSSSNDPATDTQYFGPGTRLTVL.

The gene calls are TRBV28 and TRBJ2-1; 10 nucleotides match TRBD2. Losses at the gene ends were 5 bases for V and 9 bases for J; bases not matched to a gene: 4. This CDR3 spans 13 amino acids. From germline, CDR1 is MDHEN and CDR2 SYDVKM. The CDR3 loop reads CASSGRLAGEQFF. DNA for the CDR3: TGTGCCAGCAGTGGCCGACTAGCGGGTGAGCAGTTCTTC.

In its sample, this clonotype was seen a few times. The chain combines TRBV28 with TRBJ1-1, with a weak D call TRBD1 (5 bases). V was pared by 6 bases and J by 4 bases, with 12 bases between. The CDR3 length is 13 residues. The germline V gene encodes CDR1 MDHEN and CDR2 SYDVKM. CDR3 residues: CASRIPQGTEAFF. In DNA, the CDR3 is TGTGCCAGCAGAATACCCCAGGGCACTGAAGCTTTCTTT.

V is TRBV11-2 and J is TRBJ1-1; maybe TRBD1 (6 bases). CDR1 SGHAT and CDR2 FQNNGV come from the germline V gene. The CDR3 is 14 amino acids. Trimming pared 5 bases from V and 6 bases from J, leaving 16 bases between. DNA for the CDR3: TGTGCCAGCAGCAACCGGGACACGGAGGCTGAAGCTTTCTTT. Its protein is CASSNRDTEAEAFF. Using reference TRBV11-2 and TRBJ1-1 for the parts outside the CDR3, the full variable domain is EAGVAQSPRYKIIEKRQSVAFWCNPISGHATLYWYQQILGQGPKLLIQFQNNGVVDDSQLPKDRFSAERLKGVDSTLKIQPAKLEDSAVYLCASSNRDTEAEAFFGQGTRLTVV.

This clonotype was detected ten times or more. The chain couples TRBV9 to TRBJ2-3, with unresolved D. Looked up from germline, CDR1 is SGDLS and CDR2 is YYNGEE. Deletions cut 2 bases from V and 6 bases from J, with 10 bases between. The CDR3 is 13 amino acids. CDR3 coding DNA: TGTGCCAGCAGCGTCTCTACGGACGATACGCAGTATTTT. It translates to CASSVSTDDTQYF.

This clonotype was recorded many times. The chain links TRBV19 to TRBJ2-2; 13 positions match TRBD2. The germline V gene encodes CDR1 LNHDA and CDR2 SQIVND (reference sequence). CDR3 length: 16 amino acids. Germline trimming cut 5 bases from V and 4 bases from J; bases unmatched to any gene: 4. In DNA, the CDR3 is TGTGCCAGTAGTTCGACTAGCGGGAGGCGCACCGGGGAGCTGTTTTTT. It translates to CASSSTSGRRTGELFF. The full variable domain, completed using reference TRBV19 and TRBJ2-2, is DGGITQSPKYLFRKEGQNVTLSCEQNLNHDAMYWYRQDPGQGLRLIYYSQIVNDFQKGDIAEGYSVSREKKESFPLTVTSAQKNPTAFYLCASSSTSGRRTGELFFGEGSRLTVL.

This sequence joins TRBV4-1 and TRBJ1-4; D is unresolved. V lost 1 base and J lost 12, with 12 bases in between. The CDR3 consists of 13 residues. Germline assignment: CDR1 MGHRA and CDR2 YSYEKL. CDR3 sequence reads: CASSQGSARELFF. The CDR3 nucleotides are TGCGCCAGCAGCCAAGGGTCGGCGAGGGAACTGTTTTTT.

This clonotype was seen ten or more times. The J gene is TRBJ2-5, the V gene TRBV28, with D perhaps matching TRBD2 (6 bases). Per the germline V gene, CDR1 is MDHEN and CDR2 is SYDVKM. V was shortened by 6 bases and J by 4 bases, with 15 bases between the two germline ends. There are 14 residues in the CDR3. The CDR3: CASSSSGRGETQYF. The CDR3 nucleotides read TGTGCCAGCAGCTCCTCCGGGAGAGGAGAGACCCAGTACTTC.